This TCR beta chain is from a study of T cell responses to AZD1222 COVID-19 vaccine. Study-level results: With two AZD1222 doses given, Spike-specific TCR breadth and depth both rose.

Generated by immunoSEQ multiplex PCR, the TCRdb table keeps only in-frame clones and is missing some. The table lists tens of thousands of clones, around 89% of them singletons. The CDR3 loop spans 17 amino acids. J was trimmed by 0 bases and V by 9 bases; bases with no gene match: 13. Germline V gene sequence: CDR1 ENHRY, CDR2 SYGVKD. As for this clone: The antigen remains unidentified.

The sequence derives from an adult who received the AZD1222 COVID-19 vaccine. The rearrangement uses TRBV10-3 and TRBJ2-2; 7 bases fit TRBD1. The sample here was peripheral blood, taken 28 days after the second AZD1222 dose. DNA of the CDR3: TGTGCCATGGGTCTGCAGAAGGGGGCATCGAACACCGGGGAGCTGTTTTTT. Translating it yields CAMGLQKGASNTGELFF.